The entry that follows covers one T cell receptor beta chain sequence. This sample was taken from a study of CD8+ T cells in alopecia areata. Looking at the study overall: Twice a day, 5 to 10 mg of oral tofacitinib was administered to treated patients.

Treatment in this sample: oral pan-JAK inhibitor, 5-10 mg twice daily. CD4+ and CD8+ T cells were sorted from PBMCs stained for CD3, CD4 and CD8. Reverse transcription of extracted RNA yielded cDNA, which provided the sequencing template. Assay: immunoSEQ multiplex PCR; the TCRdb copy retains only in-frame clones and omits some. The sample contains 250,000 to 350,000 clones, 60% of which appear only once. The CDR3 consists of 17 residues. CDR1 is MNHNS, CDR2 SASEGT, per germline. The V and J ends lost 4 bases and 2 bases, in that order; junction bases with no gene match: 10. The starting material was CD4+ T cells sorted from blood, obtained at approximately week 51, from a patient treated with tofacitinib. The receptor was isolated from a human donor with alopecia areata. This chain links TRBV6-1 with TRBJ2-5, with TRBD2 matching over 10 bases. The CDR3 spells CASSVDIAGGLQETQYF. In DNA form, the CDR3 reads TGTGCCAGCAGTGTGGACATAGCGGGGGGACTACAAGAGACCCAGTACTTC.